One and the same sample provided the 5 T cell receptor beta chains below, sequenced in a study of CD8 T cells in ankylosing spondylitis. Each CDR3 protein gets one entry after TCRdb re-called the 5' RACE reads with MiXCR. The top ten hold roughly a fifth of the sample, which has 200,000 to 250,000 distinct CDR3 sequences, roughly 10% seen once. The specimen was blood, either unsorted or a sorted T cell fraction (not recorded which). These receptors were taken from a male donor with ankylosing spondylitis or in good health (not recorded which).

In this sample, this clonotype turned up a few times. CDR3 protein: CASREGRVSGNTIYF. The DNA of the CDR3 is TGTGCCAGCAGAGAGGGTCGGGTCTCTGGAAACACCATATATTTT. This rearrangement joins TRBV18 to TRBJ1-3; no reliable D call. Trimming removed 8 bases at V and 0 bases at J, with 14 bases between. The CDR3 is made up of 15 amino acids. Germline CDR1 and CDR2: KGHSH and LQKENI.

V is TRBV9 and J is TRBJ2-6, with D perhaps matching TRBD1 (6 bases). V was clipped by 3 bases and J by 2 bases, with 9 bases between them. Germline CDR1 and CDR2: SGDLS and YYNGEE. This CDR3 has 15 residues. The DNA for the CDR3 is TGTGCCAGCAGCGCCTCAGGGGCTGGGGCCAACGTCCTGACTTTC. It translates to CASSASGAGANVLTF.

This clonotype was observed at least ten times. The rearrangement joins TRBV30 to TRBJ2-2; D call uncertain. CDR3 length: 12 residues. CDR1 and CDR2 (germline): GTSNPN, SVGIG (reference sequence). Trimming removed 5 bases at V and 4 bases at J, with 8 bases between. The CDR3 protein is CAWGKVTGELFF. As DNA, the CDR3 is TGTGCCTGGGGAAAGGTCACCGGGGAGCTGTTTTTT.

A few counts support this clonotype. J is TRBJ1-2 and V is TRBV5-1; D might be TRBD1 (6 bases). The length of the CDR3 is 15 residues. CDR1 and CDR2 from the germline V gene are SGHRS and YFSETQ. Trimming shortened V by 4 bases and J by 7 bases, and 20 bases separated the two germline ends. The CDR3 protein is CASSPGGGDSPGYTF. DNA for the CDR3: TGCGCCAGCAGCCCTGGGGGCGGGGACTCGCCTGGCTACACCTTC.

This clonotype was observed at least ten times. J is TRBJ1-5 and V is TRBV7-2; no definite D call. Germline CDR1 reads SGHTA; CDR2 reads FQGNSA. Trimming left V 4 bases short and J 1 base short, with 8 bases between. The CDR3 consists of 14 residues. The CDR3 here is CASSSSGSNQPQHF. Here the CDR3 DNA reads TGTGCCAGCAGCTCCAGTGGGAGCAATCAGCCCCAGCATTTT.